This T cell receptor (beta chain) was retrieved from a study of T cell responses to AZD1222 COVID-19 vaccine. A remark on this clone: Its antigen is undetermined.

The length of the CDR3 is 11 residues. Between the trimmed V and J ends, which lost 0 bases and 5 bases, there was a span of 1 base. The germline V gene encodes CDR1 SEHNR and CDR2 FQNEAQ (reference sequence). Some clones are missing from TCRdb's copy, which holds only in-frame ones; the method was immunoSEQ multiplex PCR. Of roughly 100,000 clones in the sample, approximately 90% were seen once. Study conclusions and caveats: Repertoires were collected only later (after the peak T cell response had occurred). As reported, nearly half of all spike-specific TCRs target variant regions that are unmutated. Spike-spanning, vaccine-associated CD4 TCRs were dominant at 160-218 and 743-854.

The chain recombines TRBV7-9 with TRBJ2-5; D is uncertain. The input for sequencing was peripheral blood, taken on day 0 of AZD1222 vaccination. The clonotype originates from an adult in good health. CDR3 sequence (DNA): TGTGCCAGCAGCTTAGCGGAGACCCAGTACTTC. Amino acid sequence: CASSLAETQYF.